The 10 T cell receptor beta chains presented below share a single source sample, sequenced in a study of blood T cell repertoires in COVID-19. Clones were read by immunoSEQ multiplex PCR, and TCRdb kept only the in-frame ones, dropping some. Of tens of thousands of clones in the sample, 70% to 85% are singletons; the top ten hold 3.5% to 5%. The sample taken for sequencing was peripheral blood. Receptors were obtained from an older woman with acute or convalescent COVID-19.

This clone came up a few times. DNA of the CDR3: TGTGCCAGCTCACCACTCCAGGGGGTGAACACTGAAGCTTTCTTT. Its protein is CASSPLQGVNTEAFF. V and J are TRBV18 and TRBJ1-1; 7 positions match TRBD1. V lost 1 base to trimming and J lost 0 bases; unmatched junction nucleotides: 2. Germline loops: CDR1 KGHSH, CDR2 LQKENI. The length of the CDR3 is 15 residues.

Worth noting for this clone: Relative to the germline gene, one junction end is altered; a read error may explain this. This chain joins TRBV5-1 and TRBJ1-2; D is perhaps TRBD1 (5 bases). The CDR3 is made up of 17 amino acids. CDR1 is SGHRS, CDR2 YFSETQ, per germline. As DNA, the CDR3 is TGCGCCAGCAGTTTGGACCCTCCGGGACTCCAAGCTACTGGCTACACCTTC. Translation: CASSLDPPGLQATGYTF.

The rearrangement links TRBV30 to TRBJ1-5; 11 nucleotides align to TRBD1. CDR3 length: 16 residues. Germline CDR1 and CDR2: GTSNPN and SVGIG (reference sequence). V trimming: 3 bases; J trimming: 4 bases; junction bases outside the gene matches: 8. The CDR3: CAWRVGGTGGNQPQHF. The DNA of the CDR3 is TGTGCCTGGAGAGTGGGGGGGACAGGGGGAAATCAGCCCCAGCATTTT.

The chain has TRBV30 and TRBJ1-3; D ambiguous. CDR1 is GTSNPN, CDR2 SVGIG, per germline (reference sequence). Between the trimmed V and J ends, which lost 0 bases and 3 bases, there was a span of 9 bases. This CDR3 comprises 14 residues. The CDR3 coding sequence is TGTGCCTGGAGTGTATTGAGGGTTGGAAACACCATATATTTT. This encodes CAWSVLRVGNTIYF.

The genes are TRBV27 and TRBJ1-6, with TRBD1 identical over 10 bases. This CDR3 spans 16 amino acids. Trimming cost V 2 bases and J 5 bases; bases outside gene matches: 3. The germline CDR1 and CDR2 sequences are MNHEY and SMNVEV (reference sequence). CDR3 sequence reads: CASSLMDRGNNSPLHF. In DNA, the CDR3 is TGTGCCAGCAGTTTAATGGACAGGGGGAATAATTCACCCCTCCACTTT.

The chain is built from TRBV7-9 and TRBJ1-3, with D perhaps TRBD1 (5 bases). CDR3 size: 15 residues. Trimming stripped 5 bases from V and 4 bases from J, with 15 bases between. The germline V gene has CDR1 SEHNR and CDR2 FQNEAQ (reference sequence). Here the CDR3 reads CASSPRGGSGNTIYF. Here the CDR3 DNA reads TGTGCCAGCAGCCCTCGGGGGGGATCAGGAAACACCATATATTTT.

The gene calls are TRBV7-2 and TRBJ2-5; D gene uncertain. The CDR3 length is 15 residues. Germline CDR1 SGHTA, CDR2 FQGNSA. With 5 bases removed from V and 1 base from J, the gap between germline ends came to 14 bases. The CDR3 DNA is TGTGCCAGCAGCCCCAGGATCAACCTCCAAGAGACCCAGTACTTC. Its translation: CASSPRINLQETQYF.

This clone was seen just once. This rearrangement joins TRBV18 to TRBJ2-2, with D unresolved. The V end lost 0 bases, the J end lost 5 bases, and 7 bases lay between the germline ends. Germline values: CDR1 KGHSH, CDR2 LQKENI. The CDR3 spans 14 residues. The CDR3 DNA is TGTGCCAGCTCACCACCCTCTAATACCGGGGAGCTGTTTTTT. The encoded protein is CASSPPSNTGELFF. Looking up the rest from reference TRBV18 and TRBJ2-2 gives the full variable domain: NAGVMQNPRHLVRRRGQEARLRCSPMKGHSHVYWYRQLPEEGLKFMVYLQKENIIDESGMPKERFSAEFPKEGPSILRIQQVVRGDSAAYFCASSPPSNTGELFFGEGSRLTVL.

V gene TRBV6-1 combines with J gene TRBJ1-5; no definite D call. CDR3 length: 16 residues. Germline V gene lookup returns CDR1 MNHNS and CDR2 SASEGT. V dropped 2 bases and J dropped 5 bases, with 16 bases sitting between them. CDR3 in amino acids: CASSERSILADQPQHF. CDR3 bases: TGTGCCAGCAGTGAACGGTCGATATTGGCGGATCAGCCCCAGCATTTT.

CDR3 bases: TGTGCCAGTAGTATCCAGAGCGGGACCTACAATGAGCAGTTCTTC. It specifies CASSIQSGTYNEQFF. The chain carries TRBV19 and TRBJ2-1, with 7 positions matching TRBD2. Germline CDR1 reads LNHDA; CDR2 reads SQIVND (reference sequence). This CDR3 contains 15 residues. The junction had 4 bases not matched to a gene; V was cut back by 3 bases and J by 2 bases. Drawing the rest from reference TRBV19 and TRBJ2-1, the complete variable domain is DGGITQSPKYLFRKEGQNVTLSCEQNLNHDAMYWYRQDPGQGLRLIYYSQIVNDFQKGDIAEGYSVSREKKESFPLTVTSAQKNPTAFYLCASSIQSGTYNEQFFGPGTRLTVL.